What follows are 20 T cell receptor beta chains derived from one specimen sequenced in a study of OX40 agonist ivuxolimab in advanced cancers. The data were produced by immunoSEQ multiplex PCR, yet TCRdb's version contains in-frame clones alone and is incomplete. There are tens of thousands of clones in the sample; about 88% occur only once, and about a sixth lies in the top ten. The sequenced sample was CD4+ or CD8+ T cells sorted from blood, obtained in a trial of the OX40 agonist ivuxolimab. Source of these receptors: an adult with an advanced solid tumor such as melanoma, head and neck, liver or kidney cancer.

This chain uses TRBV2 with TRBJ2-3, with a possible D match to TRBD2 (5 bases). With 8 bases removed from V and 1 base from J, the gap between germline ends came to 7 bases. The CDR3 runs to 12 residues. Germline loops: CDR1 SNHLY, CDR2 FYNNEI. Written as DNA, the CDR3 is TGTGCCAGCGAGGGCGGCACAGATACGCAGTATTTT. It encodes CASEGGTDTQYF.

The chain carries TRBV27 and TRBJ1-2; a possible D gene is TRBD1 (6 bases). Between the trimmed V and J ends, which lost 6 bases and 4 bases, there was a span of 18 bases. The germline gives CDR1 MNHEY, CDR2 SMNVEV (reference sequence). The CDR3 sequence is 15 residues long. CDR3 coding DNA: TGTGCCAGCAGCCGGACAGTCTCCCCTTCCTATGGCTACACCTTC. Protein: CASSRTVSPSYGYTF.

There are a few counts of this clone. The J gene is TRBJ2-7, the V gene TRBV28; 11 bases map to TRBD1. In germline, CDR1 is MDHEN, CDR2 SYDVKM. The junction had 9 bases not matched to a gene; V was cut back by 1 base and J by 7 bases. This CDR3 comprises 16 residues. The chain's CDR3 is CASSLFTGQGGWEQYF. CDR3 bases: TGTGCCAGCAGTTTATTTACGGGACAGGGGGGTTGGGAGCAGTACTTC. The whole variable domain, filled in from reference TRBV28 and TRBJ2-7, reads DVKVTQSSRYLVKRTGEKVFLECVQDMDHENMFWYRQDPGLGLRLIYFSYDVKMKEKGDIPEGYSVSREKKERFSLILESASTNQTSMYLCASSLFTGQGGWEQYFGPGTRLTVT.

This clone was picked up one time. The rearrangement uses TRBV4-2 and TRBJ1-2; D gene unclear. Germline CDR1 is LGHNA and CDR2 is YNFKEQ. The CDR3 loop spans 15 amino acids. V lost 1 base, J lost 4 bases, and 13 bases lay in between. The CDR3, as DNA: TGTGCCAGCAGCCAAGGGCTAACTTTGGCCTATGGCTACACCTTC. It is translated as CASSQGLTLAYGYTF.

This clone has more than one count but fewer than ten. V usage is TRBV6-5 and J usage is TRBJ2-7, with TRBD2 matching 14 bases. The ends lost 6 bases at V and 6 bases at J; junction bases unmatched: 7. This CDR3 comprises 15 residues. Per germline, CDR1 MNHEY and CDR2 SVGAGI. The CDR3 region is CASSGLAGGLSEQYF. CDR3 DNA sequence: TGTGCCAGCAGCGGACTAGCGGGAGGCCTCAGCGAGCAGTACTTC.

Of note for this clone: The identical CDR3 is also encoded by other nucleotide sequences in the sample. The gene calls are TRBV4-1 and TRBJ1-2, with D maybe TRBD1 (5 bases). The germline V gene has CDR1 MGHRA and CDR2 YSYEKL. With 1 base removed from V and 1 base from J, the gap between germline ends came to 16 bases. The CDR3 totals 17 residues. The CDR3 nucleotides read TGCGCCAGCAGCCAAGGAGTAGGAACAGGATTTAACTATGGCTACACCTTC. Translated: CASSQGVGTGFNYGYTF.

This chain links TRBV6-1 with TRBJ2-1; D is unresolved. The germline V gene has CDR1 MNHNS and CDR2 SASEGT. V lost 3 bases and J 0 bases, leaving 12 bases between the germline ends. This CDR3 comprises 16 residues. The CDR3 DNA reads TGTGCCAGCAGTGATGGAACACATCGCTCCTACAATGAGCAGTTCTTC. The encoded protein is CASSDGTHRSYNEQFF.

V is TRBV6-6 and J is TRBJ2-3; D gene ambiguous. The germline V gene encodes CDR1 MNHNY and CDR2 SVGAGI (reference sequence). This CDR3 is 14 amino acids long. Trimming removed 4 bases from V and 2 bases from J, with 10 bases in between. This chain's CDR3 is CASSSFRNTDTQYF. The CDR3 DNA follows: TGTGCCAGCAGTTCGTTCCGTAACACAGATACGCAGTATTTT.

The chain carries TRBV5-1 and TRBJ1-4; D not resolved. The CDR3 is made up of 16 amino acids. Germline V lookup: CDR1 SGHRS, CDR2 YFSETQ. The V gene lost 2 bases and the J gene lost 0 bases, with 11 bases spanning the gap. This chain's CDR3 is CASSLGQYSTNEKLFF. The CDR3 DNA sequence: TGCGCCAGCAGCTTAGGCCAGTATTCAACTAATGAAAAACTGTTTTTT.

This chain joins TRBV10-2 and TRBJ1-4; no firm D call. Trimming cost V 6 bases and J 8 bases, with 7 bases left between them. Germline assignment: CDR1 WSHSY and CDR2 SAAADI. This CDR3 has 11 amino acids. The CDR3 DNA is TGCGCCAGCAGATCTAGGGAAAAACTGTTTTTT. Residues: CASRSREKLFF.

The chain joins TRBV5-1 to TRBJ2-3; 8 nucleotides match TRBD1. The CDR3 spans 15 residues. In germline, CDR1 is SGHRS, CDR2 YFSETQ. With 0 bases clipped from V and 0 bases from J, the junction kept 0 bases outside the gene matches. CDR3 DNA sequence: TGCGCCAGCAGCTTGGGGGACAGGAGCACAGATACGCAGTATTTT. Residues: CASSLGDRSTDTQYF. The full variable domain, with the rest looked up from reference TRBV5-1 and TRBJ2-3, is KAGVTQTPRYLIKTRGQQVTLSCSPISGHRSVSWYQQTPGQGLQFLFEYFSETQRNKGNFPGRFSGRQFSNSRSEMNVSTLELGDSALYLCASSLGDRSTDTQYFGPGTRLTVL.

J is TRBJ2-3 and V is TRBV29-1, with TRBD2 matching 7 bases. Germline values: CDR1 SQVTM, CDR2 ANQGSEA. The CDR3 runs to 17 residues. Trimming at V came to 3 bases and at J to 0 bases, leaving 12 bases not matched to a gene. The CDR3 DNA reads TGCAGCGTTGAGGGAACAAAGCGGGGCTTTAGCACAGATACGCAGTATTTT. Translated: CSVEGTKRGFSTDTQYF.

The chain has TRBV19 and TRBJ1-2; 7 bases fit TRBD1. Germline loops: CDR1 LNHDA, CDR2 SQIVND (reference sequence). The CDR3 runs 13 residues. V lost 4 bases and J lost 8; bases outside the gene matches: 7. The CDR3 bases are TGTGCCAGTAGTAATGACAGGGTTGAAGGCTACACCTTC. Translation: CASSNDRVEGYTF.

The V gene is TRBV5-1, the J gene TRBJ2-7; 9 nucleotides align to TRBD1. This CDR3 has 14 residues. Germline loops: CDR1 SGHRS, CDR2 YFSETQ. The V and J ends lost 4 bases and 5 bases, in that order; junction bases with no gene match: 7. For the CDR3, the DNA is TGCGCCAGCAGCCCCGGACAGGGGAAGAACGAGCAGTACTTC. Protein: CASSPGQGKNEQYF.

CDR3 region: CASSQVSGANVLTF. For the CDR3, the DNA is TGCGCCAGCAGCCAAGTCTCTGGGGCCAACGTCCTGACTTTC. This sequence joins TRBV4-1 and TRBJ2-6; D gene unclear. CDR1 is MGHRA, CDR2 YSYEKL, per germline. The CDR3 runs to 14 residues. Trimming removed 1 base from V and 0 bases from J, with 1 base in between.

V usage is TRBV6-5 and J usage is TRBJ1-2, with 8 nucleotides matching TRBD1. Germline loops: CDR1 MNHEY, CDR2 SVGAGI. The CDR3 sequence is 14 residues long. Trimming at V came to 7 bases and at J to 4 bases, leaving 8 bases not matched to a gene. DNA of the CDR3: TGTGCCAGCACCCCCACAGGGGGAGGCTATGGCTACACCTTC. It translates to CASTPTGGGYGYTF.

A word on this clone: Different DNA sequences within this sample yield the same CDR3. The chain couples TRBV5-1 to TRBJ1-1; D is possibly TRBD1 (5 bases). CDR1 and CDR2 (germline): SGHRS, YFSETQ. This CDR3 has 14 residues. The V gene lost 0 bases and the J gene lost 1 base, with 7 bases spanning the gap. CDR3: CASSLGQRNTEAFF. In nucleotides, the CDR3 is TGCGCCAGCAGCTTGGGACAGAGGAACACTGAAGCTTTCTTT. Complete variable domain (other parts from reference TRBV5-1 and TRBJ1-1): KAGVTQTPRYLIKTRGQQVTLSCSPISGHRSVSWYQQTPGQGLQFLFEYFSETQRNKGNFPGRFSGRQFSNSRSEMNVSTLELGDSALYLCASSLGQRNTEAFFGQGTRLTVV.

J is TRBJ2-5 and V is TRBV7-9; D gene ambiguous. Trimming stripped 6 bases from V and 6 bases from J, with 8 bases between. The CDR3 consists of 11 residues. Germline V CDR1 and CDR2: SEHNR, FQNEAQ (reference sequence). The CDR3 reads CASSLGQTQYF. The CDR3, as DNA: TGTGCCAGCAGTCTCGGACAGACCCAGTACTTC.

This chain joins TRBV11-2 and TRBJ2-4; 8 bases agree with TRBD1. V was pared by 4 bases and J by 0 bases, with 5 bases of the junction left unmatched. CDR1 is SGHAT and CDR2 is FQNNGV in the germline V gene. This CDR3 is 16 amino acids long. CDR3 DNA: TGTGCCAGCAGCTCGACAGGGGTTCTAGCCAAAAACATTCAGTACTTC. Its translation: CASSSTGVLAKNIQYF.

This clone was observed a handful of times. The gene calls are TRBV18 and TRBJ1-2; D not certain. CDR1 KGHSH and CDR2 LQKENI come from the germline V gene. V gave up 1 base and J gave up 2 bases, with 8 bases separating them. The CDR3 loop spans 14 amino acids. CDR3: CASSPRDTNYGYTF. DNA of the CDR3: TGTGCCAGCTCACCACGAGACACGAACTATGGCTACACCTTC.